Shown below are 6 T cell receptor beta chains from a single sample sequenced in a study of cytomegalovirus exposure and HLA in healthy donors. Produced via immunoSEQ multiplex PCR; TCRdb's table is partial and in-frame only. The sample lists about 360,000 clones, about nine tenths occurring once. Sample: PBMCs. The receptors shown here come from a woman younger than 35 in good health and CMV-seronegative.

The V and J genes are TRBV2 and TRBJ2-1; TRBD2 agrees at 8 bases. J gave up 8 bases and V 3 bases, and 6 bases lay outside the gene matches. The length of the CDR3 is 14 residues. In germline, CDR1 is SNHLY, CDR2 FYNNEI. The CDR3 DNA is TGTGCCAGCAGTGAGCCCTCGCGGGGGGATGAGCAGTTCTTC. Translated: CASSEPSRGDEQFF.

The chain links TRBV5-1 to TRBJ1-6; possible D gene TRBD1, 5 bases. The V end was cut by 1 base, the J end by 10 bases, with 18 bases between. In germline, CDR1 is SGHRS, CDR2 YFSETQ. The CDR3 contains 16 residues. CDR3 residues: CASSLSGHRYGSPLHF. CDR3 DNA sequence: TGCGCCAGCAGCTTGTCCGGACACCGCTATGGATCACCCCTCCACTTT.

V gene TRBV5-4 combines with J gene TRBJ1-2, with D uncertain. This CDR3 has 13 residues. The V end was cut by 4 bases, the J end by 2 bases, with 9 bases between. The germline V gene encodes CDR1 SGHNT and CDR2 YYREEE (reference sequence). Here the CDR3 reads CASSKDSNYGYTF. The CDR3 coding sequence is TGTGCCAGCAGCAAGGACTCAAACTATGGCTACACCTTC.

CDR3 protein: CASSVTGTLTDTQYF. In DNA form, the CDR3 reads TGTGCCAGCAGTGTGACAGGGACCCTCACAGATACGCAGTATTTT. The chain joins TRBV28 to TRBJ2-3; TRBD1 aligns across 7 bases. J gave up 2 bases and V 5 bases, and 7 bases lay outside the gene matches. The germline V gene encodes CDR1 MDHEN and CDR2 SYDVKM. The CDR3 is made up of 15 amino acids.

Comments on this clone: Other DNA sequences in the sample encode the same CDR3. V is TRBV7-8 and J is TRBJ2-3, with D perhaps matching TRBD1 (6 bases). The CDR3 spans 12 residues. Trimming left V 3 bases short and J 6 bases short, with 7 bases between. Germline V CDR1 and CDR2: SGHVS, FQNEAQ. The CDR3 nucleotides read TGTGCCAGCAGCTTGGGGGCGGATACGCAGTATTTT. Translated: CASSLGADTQYF. Based on the CDR3 plus reference TRBV7-8 and TRBJ2-3, the full variable domain is GAGVSQSPRYKVAKRGQDVALRCDPISGHVSLFWYQQALGQGPEFLTYFQNEAQLDKSGLPSDRFFAERPEGSVSTLKIQRTQQEDSAVYLCASSLGADTQYFGPGTRLTVL.

This clone was observed a single time. This chain links TRBV5-8 with TRBJ1-2; D unclear. This CDR3 contains 13 residues. Per germline, CDR1 SGHTS and CDR2 YDEGEE. V was trimmed by 4 bases and J by 7 bases, leaving 14 bases between them. The CDR3 nucleotides read TGTGCCAGCAGCCCCCCGGGAGTTGCTGGCTACACCTTC. Protein product: CASSPPGVAGYTF.